The present T cell receptor (beta chain) was sequenced within a study of T cells in Graves' hyperthyroidism and ophthalmopathy. Amplified TCR beta CDR3 regions came from RNA transcripts. The HTBI primer set drove a first-round RT-PCR of the TCR CDR3. TCRdb recomputed calls from the multiplex PCR reads with MiXCR, one row per CDR3 protein. The table includes a few hundred thousand distinct CDR3 sequences, 35% to 55% detected once. As regards this clonotype: Its antigen is undetermined. The CDR3 carries no conserved terminal phenylalanine or tryptophan, so it likely arises from a read error. Because the CDR3's place on the DNA is in doubt, the DNA is left out and the CDR3 is given as listed by TCRdb.

Findings and caveats of the study: Clonotypes that were expanded in thyroid above 0.001 mostly appeared in blood too. The model forecast ophthalmopathy, anticipating it by a median around 6.9 months before onset.

Sample: peripheral blood or thyroid tissue (not recorded which). The receptor's source is a woman aged 18-29 years with Graves' hyperthyroidism.

This chain's CDR3 is CASSARRTAANY. The rearrangement uses TRBV5-4 and TRBJ1-4; the table's D call, TRBD1, has no DNA check behind it. Germline-derived CDR1 and CDR2 are SGHNT and YYREEE (reference sequence). The CDR3 has 12 amino acids, counting both end residues.